This TCR beta chain was retrieved from a study of shared clonotypes between healthy human individuals. Study findings and constraints: Shared across several donors were roughly 5% of the naive CD4 clonotypes.

V trimming: 0 bases; J trimming: 6 bases; junction bases outside the gene matches: 6. This CDR3 spans 16 amino acids. The germline gives CDR1 SEHNR, CDR2 FQNEAQ (reference sequence). Clones were sequenced by immunoSEQ multiplex PCR, and TCRdb holds only the in-frame ones, with some missing. Of about 660,000 clones in the sample, around 72% were seen once. Notes on this clone: The antigen remains undetermined.

What was sequenced was memory CD4+ T cells sorted from blood. Subset meaning: CD45RA-negative fraction. The genes are TRBV7-9 and TRBJ2-3; 10 nucleotides line up with TRBD1. This TCR was recovered from a woman aged 25 to 39 in good health. The CDR3 reads CASSLAPGQGRDTQYF. For the CDR3, the DNA is TGTGCCAGCAGCTTAGCGCCGGGACAGGGGAGGGATACGCAGTATTTT.